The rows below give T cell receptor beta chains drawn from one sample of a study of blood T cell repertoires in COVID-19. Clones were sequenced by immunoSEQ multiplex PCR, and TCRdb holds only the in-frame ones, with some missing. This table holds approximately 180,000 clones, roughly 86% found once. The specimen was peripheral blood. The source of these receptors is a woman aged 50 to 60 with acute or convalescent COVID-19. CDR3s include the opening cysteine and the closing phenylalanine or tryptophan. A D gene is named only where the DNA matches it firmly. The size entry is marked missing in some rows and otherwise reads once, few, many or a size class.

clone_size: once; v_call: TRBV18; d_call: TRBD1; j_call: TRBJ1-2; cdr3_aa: CASSPVGGQGIGYTF; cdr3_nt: TGTGCCAGCTCACCGGTTGGTGGACAGGGGATTGGCTACACCTTC
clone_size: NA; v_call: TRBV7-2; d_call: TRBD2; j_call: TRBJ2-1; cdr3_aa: CASSPRTSVGEQFF; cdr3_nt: TGTGCCAGCAGCCCCCGGACTAGCGTTGGTGAGCAGTTCTTC
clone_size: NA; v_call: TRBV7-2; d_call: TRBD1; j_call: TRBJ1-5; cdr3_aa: CASSQGTVGFNQPQHF; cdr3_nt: TGTGCCAGCAGCCAAGGGACAGTGGGCTTCAATCAGCCCCAGCATTTT
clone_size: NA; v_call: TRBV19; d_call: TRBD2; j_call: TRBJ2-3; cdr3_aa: CASSLTSGSGTDTQYF; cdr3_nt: TGTGCCAGTAGTCTGACTAGCGGGAGTGGCACAGATACGCAGTATTTT
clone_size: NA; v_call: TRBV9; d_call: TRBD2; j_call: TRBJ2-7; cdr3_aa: CASSGSGGTYEQYF; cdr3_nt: TGTGCCAGCAGCGGTAGCGGGGGGACCTACGAGCAGTACTTC
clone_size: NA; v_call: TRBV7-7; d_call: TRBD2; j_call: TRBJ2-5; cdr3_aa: CASSSGLGRAPETQYF; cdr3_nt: TGTGCCAGCAGCTCCGGACTAGGGCGGGCCCCAGAGACCCAGTACTTC
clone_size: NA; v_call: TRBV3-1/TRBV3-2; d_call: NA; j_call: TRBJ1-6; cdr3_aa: CASSFRGGNNSPLHF; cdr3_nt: TGTGCCAGCAGTTTTAGGGGGGGTAATAATTCACCCCTCCACTTT
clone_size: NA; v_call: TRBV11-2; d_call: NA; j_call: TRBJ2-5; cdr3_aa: CASSLAGGLIETQYF; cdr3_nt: TGTGCCAGCAGCTTAGCCGGGGGGCTTATCGAGACCCAGTACTTC
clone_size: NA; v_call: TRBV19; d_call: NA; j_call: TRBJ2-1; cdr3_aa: CASSIDSGSPFDEQFF; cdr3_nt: TGTGCCAGTAGTATAGATTCGGGGTCTCCATTCGATGAGCAGTTCTTC
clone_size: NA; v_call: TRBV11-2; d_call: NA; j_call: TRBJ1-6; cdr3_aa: CASSRKGTGHNSPLHF; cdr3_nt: TGTGCCAGCAGCCGAAAGGGTACAGGTCATAATTCACCCCTCCACTTT
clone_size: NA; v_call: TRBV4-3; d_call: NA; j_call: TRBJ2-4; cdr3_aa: CASSQGTAGRNIQYF; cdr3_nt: TGCGCCAGCAGCCAAGGGACGGCGGGAAGGAACATTCAGTACTTC
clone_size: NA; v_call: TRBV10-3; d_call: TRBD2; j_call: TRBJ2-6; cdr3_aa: CAISGSGRGSGANVLTF; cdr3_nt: TGTGCCATCAGTGGGAGCGGGAGGGGATCTGGGGCCAACGTCCTGACTTTC
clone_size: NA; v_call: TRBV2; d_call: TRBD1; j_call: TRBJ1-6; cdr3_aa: CASRQGYNSPLHF; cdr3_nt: TGTGCCAGTAGACAGGGGTATAATTCACCCCTCCACTTT
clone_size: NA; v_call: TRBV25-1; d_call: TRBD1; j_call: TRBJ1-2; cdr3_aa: CASSPTGTDYGYTF; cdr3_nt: TGTGCCAGCAGCCCAACAGGGACAGATTATGGCTACACCTTC
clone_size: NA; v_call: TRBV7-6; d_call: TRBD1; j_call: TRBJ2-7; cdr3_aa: CASSPGQGRSYEQYF; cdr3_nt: TGTGCCAGCAGTCCCGGACAGGGTCGCTCCTACGAGCAGTACTTC
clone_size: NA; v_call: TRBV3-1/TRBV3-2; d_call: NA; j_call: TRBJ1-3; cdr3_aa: CASSPSGNGNTIYF; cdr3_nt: TGTGCCAGCAGCCCCTCAGGGAATGGAAACACCATATATTTT
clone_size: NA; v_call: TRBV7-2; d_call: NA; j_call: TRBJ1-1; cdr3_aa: CASSLAFLNTEAFF; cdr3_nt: TGTGCCAGCAGCTTAGCCTTTTTGAACACTGAAGCTTTCTTT
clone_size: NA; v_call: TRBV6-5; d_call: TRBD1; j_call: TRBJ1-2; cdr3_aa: CARASGQNYGYTF; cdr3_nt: TGTGCCAGGGCTTCGGGACAGAACTATGGCTACACCTTC
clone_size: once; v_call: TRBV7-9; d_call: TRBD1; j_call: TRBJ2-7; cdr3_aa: CASSSLGTGTYEQYF; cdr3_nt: TGTGCCAGCAGCTCTTTGGGGACAGGTACCTACGAGCAGTACTTC
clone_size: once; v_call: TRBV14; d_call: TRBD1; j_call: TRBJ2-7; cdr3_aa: CASSQRQGIMYF; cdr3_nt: TGTGCCAGCAGCCAACGACAGGGAATAATGTACTTC
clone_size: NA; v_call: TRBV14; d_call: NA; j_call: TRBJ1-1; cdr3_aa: CASSPWGGADTEAFF; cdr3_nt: TGTGCCAGCAGCCCGTGGGGGGGGGCTGACACTGAAGCTTTCTTT
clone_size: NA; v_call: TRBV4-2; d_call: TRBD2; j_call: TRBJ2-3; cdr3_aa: CASSYASGESTDTQYF; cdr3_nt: TGTGCCAGCAGCTATGCTAGCGGGGAAAGCACAGATACGCAGTATTTT
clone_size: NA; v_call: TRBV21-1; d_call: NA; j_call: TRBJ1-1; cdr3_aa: CASSKGGGREAFF; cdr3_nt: TGTGCCAGCAGCAAAGGAGGGGGAAGGGAAGCTTTCTTT
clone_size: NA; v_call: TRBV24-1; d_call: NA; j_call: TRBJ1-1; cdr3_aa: CATSDLSGTEAFF; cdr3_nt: TGTGCCACCAGTGATTTATCCGGGACTGAAGCTTTCTTT
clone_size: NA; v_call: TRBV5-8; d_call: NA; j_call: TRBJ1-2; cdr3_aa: CASSLMSGTGYGYTF; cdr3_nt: TGTGCCAGCAGCTTAATGAGTGGAACGGGCTATGGCTACACCTTC
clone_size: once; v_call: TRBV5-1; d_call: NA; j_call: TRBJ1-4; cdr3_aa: CASSLGQGGEKLFF; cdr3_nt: TGCGCCAGCAGCTTGGGTCAGGGTGGTGAAAAACTGTTTTTT
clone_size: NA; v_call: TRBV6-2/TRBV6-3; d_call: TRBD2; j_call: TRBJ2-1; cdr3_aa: CASSYSQPGGVYNEQFF; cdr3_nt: TGTGCCAGCAGTTACTCCCAGCCGGGAGGGGTATACAATGAGCAGTTCTTC
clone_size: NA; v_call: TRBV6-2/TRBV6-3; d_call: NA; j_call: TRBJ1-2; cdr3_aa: CASSEAPFAYGYTF; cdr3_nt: TGTGCCAGCAGTGAGGCCCCATTCGCCTATGGCTACACCTTC
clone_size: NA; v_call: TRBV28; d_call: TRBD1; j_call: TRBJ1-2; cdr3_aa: CASSSGQGAYGYTF; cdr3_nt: TGTGCCAGCAGTTCAGGACAGGGGGCCTATGGCTACACCTTC
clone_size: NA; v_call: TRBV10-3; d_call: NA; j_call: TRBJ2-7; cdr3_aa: CAAGGYEQYF; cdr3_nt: TGTGCCGCCGGAGGGTACGAGCAGTACTTC
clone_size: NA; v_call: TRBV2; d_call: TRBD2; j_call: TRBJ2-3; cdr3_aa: CASSEWLAGGKGQYF; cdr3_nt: TGTGCCAGCAGTGAGTGGCTAGCGGGAGGGAAAGGGCAGTATTTT
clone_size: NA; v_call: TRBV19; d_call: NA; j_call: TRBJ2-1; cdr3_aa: CASSIDGQGGNEQFF; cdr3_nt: TGTGCCAGTAGTATAGATGGGCAGGGGGGTAATGAGCAGTTCTTC
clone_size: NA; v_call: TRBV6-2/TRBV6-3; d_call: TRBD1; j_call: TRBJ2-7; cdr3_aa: CASSYEGGWEQYF; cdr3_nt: TGTGCCAGCAGTTACGAAGGGGGCTGGGAGCAGTACTTC
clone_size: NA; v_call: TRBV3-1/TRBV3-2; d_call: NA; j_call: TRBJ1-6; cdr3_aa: CATSGGRSYNSPLHF; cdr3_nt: TGTGCCACATCCGGGGGGCGCAGCTATAATTCACCCCTCCACTTT
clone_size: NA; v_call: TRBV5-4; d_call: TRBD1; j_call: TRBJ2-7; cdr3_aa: CASSYRTGGYEQYF; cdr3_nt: TGTGCCAGCAGCTACAGAACAGGGGGCTACGAGCAGTACTTC
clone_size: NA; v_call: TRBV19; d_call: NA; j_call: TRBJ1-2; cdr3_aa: CASSISRRGVYGYTF; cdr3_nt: TGTGCCAGTAGTATATCTCGCCGGGGAGTTTATGGCTACACCTTC
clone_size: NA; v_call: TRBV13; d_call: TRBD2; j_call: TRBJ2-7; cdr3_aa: CASSSRGLAESYEQYF; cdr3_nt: TGTGCCAGCAGCTCTAGAGGACTAGCGGAATCCTACGAGCAGTACTTC
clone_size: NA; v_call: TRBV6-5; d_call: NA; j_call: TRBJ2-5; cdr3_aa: CASSYSNLGPETQYF; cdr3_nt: TGTGCCAGCAGTTACTCGAATCTGGGGCCAGAGACCCAGTACTTC
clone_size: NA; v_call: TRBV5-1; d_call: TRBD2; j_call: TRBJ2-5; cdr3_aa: CASSLGLAGGQETQYF; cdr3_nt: TGCGCCAGCAGCTTGGGGCTAGCGGGAGGCCAAGAGACCCAGTACTTC
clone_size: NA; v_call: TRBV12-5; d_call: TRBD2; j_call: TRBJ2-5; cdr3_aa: CASGGPRGGGETQYF; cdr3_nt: TGTGCTAGTGGGGGCCCCCGGGGGGGCGGAGAGACCCAGTACTTC
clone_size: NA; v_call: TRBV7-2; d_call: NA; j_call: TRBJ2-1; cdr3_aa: CASSLSGGYNEQFF; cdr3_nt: TGTGCCAGCAGCTTGAGTGGGGGGTACAATGAGCAGTTCTTC
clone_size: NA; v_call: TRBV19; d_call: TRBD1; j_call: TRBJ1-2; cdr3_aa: CASSIPGDRGYGYTF; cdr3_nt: TGTGCCAGTAGTATTCCAGGGGACAGGGGCTATGGCTACACCTTC
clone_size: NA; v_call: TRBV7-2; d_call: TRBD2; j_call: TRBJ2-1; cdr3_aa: CASSQWTSGYNEQFF; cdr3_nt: TGTGCCAGCAGCCAATGGACTAGCGGGTACAATGAGCAGTTCTTC